This is a list of T cell receptor beta chains from one sample in a study of T cell responses to AZD1222 COVID-19 vaccine. The data were produced by immunoSEQ multiplex PCR, yet TCRdb's version contains in-frame clones alone and is incomplete. The data contain over 100,000 clones, roughly 87% of them singletons. Here the sequenced sample was peripheral blood, taken on day 0 of MenACWY control vaccination. The receptor set was obtained from an adult in good health. Both conserved end residues are part of each CDR3. A D gene is named only where the DNA matches it firmly. Clone size is not always given. Where it is, it says once, few, many or a class for expanded clones.

>NA|NA|TRBJ1-2|TRBV28
CASSSDIYGYTF
TGTGCCAGCAGTTCGGATATCTATGGCTACACCTTC
>NA|NA|TRBJ2-1|TRBV27
CASSAPGRSDNEQFF
TGTGCCAGCAGTGCACCGGGACGGAGCGACAATGAGCAGTTCTTC
>NA|NA|TRBJ2-5|TRBV12-3/TRBV12-4
CASNNRGAETQYF
TGTGCCAGCAATAATCGGGGGGCGGAGACCCAGTACTTC
>NA|NA|TRBJ2-1|TRBV5-1
CASSLGERSYNEQFF
TGCGCCAGCAGCTTGGGGGAGAGGTCCTACAATGAGCAGTTCTTC
>TRBD1|NA|TRBJ2-7|TRBV7-8
CASSSPLLGQDFSYEQYF
TGTGCCAGCAGCTCCCCCCTTCTGGGACAGGACTTCTCCTACGAGCAGTACTTC
>NA|NA|TRBJ1-4|TRBV4-2
CASSQATGEKLFF
TGTGCCAGCAGCCAAGCTACAGGGGAAAAACTGTTTTTT
>NA|NA|TRBJ2-7|TRBV7-3
CASSLSGSSSYEQYF
TGTGCCAGCAGCTTATCAGGGTCAAGCTCCTACGAGCAGTACTTC
>NA|NA|TRBJ2-1|TRBV28
CASTRTVSNEQFF
TGTGCCAGCACTAGGACGGTAAGCAATGAGCAGTTCTTC
>NA|NA|TRBJ2-7|TRBV11-2
CASSSGRLYEQYF
TGTGCCAGCAGCTCGGGACGGCTTTACGAGCAGTACTTC
>NA|NA|TRBJ1-4|TRBV5-1
CASSLDRAEKLFF
TGCGCCAGCAGCTTGGACAGGGCTGAAAAACTGTTTTTT
>TRBD1|once|TRBJ1-5|TRBV7-2
CASSLGTGQGYQPQHF
TGTGCCAGCAGCCTCGGGACGGGACAGGGGTATCAGCCCCAGCATTTT
>TRBD1|NA|TRBJ1-5|TRBV24-1
CATSDNGQGEQPQHF
TGTGCCACCAGTGATAACGGACAGGGTGAGCAGCCCCAGCATTTT
>NA|NA|TRBJ1-1|TRBV6-5
CASQPGMGTEAFF
TGTGCCAGCCAACCAGGGATGGGCACTGAAGCTTTCTTT
>NA|NA|TRBJ1-2|TRBV3-1/TRBV3-2
CASSRGDGYTF
TGTGCCAGCAGCCGCGGAGATGGCTACACCTTC
>NA|NA|TRBJ1-1|TRBV10-3
CAIGSVNTEAFF
TGTGCCATCGGATCAGTGAACACTGAAGCTTTCTTT
>NA|NA|TRBJ1-2|TRBV20-1
CSAGTNYGYTF
TGCAGTGCAGGCACGAACTATGGCTACACCTTC
>NA|NA|TRBJ1-2|TRBV19
CASSTPPGYTF
TGTGCCAGTAGTACACCTCCGGGCTACACCTTC
>TRBD1|once|TRBJ1-1|TRBV4-1
CASSQIRTGPDTEAFF
TGCGCCAGCAGCCAAATACGGACAGGGCCCGACACTGAAGCTTTCTTT
>NA|few|TRBJ2-7|TRBV11-2
CASSLNGGQVYEQYF
TGTGCCAGCAGCTTAAACGGGGGGCAGGTCTACGAGCAGTACTTC
>NA|NA|TRBJ2-7|TRBV21-1
CASSKGLAGNSYEQYF
TGTGCCAGCAGCAAAGGGCTAGCGGGCAACTCCTACGAGCAGTACTTC
>NA|NA|TRBJ1-1|TRBV7-3
CASSPTRLGVNTEAFF
TGTGCCAGCAGCCCCACCCGGCTGGGGGTGAACACTGAAGCTTTCTTT
>TRBD1|NA|TRBJ2-1|TRBV7-7
CASSLGQGRASYNEQFF
TGTGCCAGCAGCCTTGGACAGGGGCGTGCCTCCTACAATGAGCAGTTCTTC
>TRBD1|once|TRBJ1-1|TRBV7-8
CASSLERYWTGDRGTEAFF
TGTGCCAGCAGCTTAGAGCGGTATTGGACAGGGGATAGGGGCACTGAAGCTTTCTTT
>TRBD1|NA|TRBJ2-5|TRBV28
CASSLGTGGWETQYF
TGTGCCAGCAGTTTAGGGACAGGGGGGTGGGAGACCCAGTACTTC
>TRBD2|NA|TRBJ2-5|TRBV11-2
CASSPVSGAVGTQYF
TGTGCCAGCAGTCCGGTGAGCGGGGCGGTAGGGACCCAGTACTTC
>NA|NA|TRBJ2-6|TRBV28
CASSLPRDSGANVLTF
TGTGCCAGCAGTTTACCGAGAGACTCTGGGGCCAACGTCCTGACTTTC
>TRBD1|NA|TRBJ1-4|TRBV10-3
CAIRGQEQGEKLFF
TGTGCCATCAGGGGACAGGAGCAGGGTGAAAAACTGTTTTTT
>NA|NA|TRBJ1-3|TRBV5-6
CASSLTRWRYRDRENTIYF
TGTGCCAGCAGCTTGACCAGGTGGCGGTACAGGGATAGGGAAAACACCATATATTTT
>TRBD1|NA|TRBJ1-2|TRBV28
CASSLPGQGLYGYTF
TGTGCCAGCAGTTTACCTGGACAGGGCCTCTATGGCTACACCTTC
>NA|NA|TRBJ1-5|TRBV18
CASSPLGDQPQHF
TGTGCCAGCTCACCACTTGGTGATCAGCCCCAGCATTTT
>NA|NA|TRBJ2-1|TRBV24-1
CATSEGLNYNEQFF
TGTGCCACCAGTGAGGGACTTAACTACAATGAGCAGTTCTTC
>NA|NA|TRBJ1-2|TRBV27
CASRPSQGSGYGYTF
TGTGCCAGCAGGCCGTCACAGGGCTCGGGCTATGGCTACACCTTC